This is a list of T cell receptor beta chains from one sample in a study of shared clonotypes between healthy human individuals. Data came from immunoSEQ multiplex PCR; TCRdb stores just in-frame clones and leaves some out. Among around 2.1 million clones listed, under 97% were seen once. Input material: naive CD4+ T cells sorted from blood. The receptors come from a man younger than 35 in good health. CDR3s include the opening cysteine and the closing phenylalanine or tryptophan. D genes are given only for firm matches. Clone size is not always given. Where it is, it says once, few, many or a class for expanded clones.

>TRBV5-1|TRBJ2-2|NA|TRBD2
CASSPGLAGGPGELFF
TGCGCCAGCAGCCCGGGACTAGCGGGAGGTCCCGGGGAGCTGTTTTTT
>TRBV6-5|TRBJ2-7|few|NA
CASSYSAVSYEQYF
TGTGCCAGCAGTTACTCGGCAGTCTCCTACGAGCAGTACTTC
>TRBV30|TRBJ1-3|few|NA
CAWSVHRGNTIYF
TGTGCCTGGAGTGTACATAGAGGAAACACCATATATTTT
>TRBV2|TRBJ2-2|NA|NA
CASNREPGELFF
TGTGCCAGCAACAGGGAGCCCGGGGAGCTGTTTTTT
>TRBV2|TRBJ2-4|NA|NA
CASSQGNIQYF
TGTGCCAGCAGTCAGGGAAACATTCAGTACTTC
>TRBV4-1|TRBJ2-2|few|NA
CASSRLTGELFF
TGCGCCAGCAGCCGCCTAACCGGGGAGCTGTTTTTT
>TRBV2|TRBJ2-7|NA|NA
CASSGDITAYEQYF
TGTGCCAGCAGTGGGGACATCACGGCCTACGAGCAGTACTTC
>TRBV4-1|TRBJ2-5|NA|NA
CASSPGPTPNQETQYF
TGCGCCAGCAGCCCGGGACCGACGCCGAACCAAGAGACCCAGTACTTC
>TRBV5-6|TRBJ1-1|NA|TRBD1
CASSSFTGTGAEAFF
TGTGCCAGCAGCTCCTTTACCGGGACAGGGGCTGAAGCTTTCTTT
>TRBV9|TRBJ2-2|NA|NA
CASTGQNTGELFF
TGTGCCAGCACGGGGCAAAACACCGGGGAGCTGTTTTTT
>TRBV29-1|TRBJ2-7|NA|NA
CSVGSSGYYEQYF
TGCAGCGTTGGGTCTTCAGGGTACTACGAGCAGTACTTC
>TRBV7-9|TRBJ2-7|NA|NA
CASSPRGGFVYEQYF
TGTGCCAGCAGCCCCCGTGGGGGGTTTGTGTACGAGCAGTACTTC
>TRBV6-5|TRBJ2-1|NA|TRBD1
CASSQSGQGRQFF
TGTGCCAGCAGTCAATCCGGACAGGGAAGACAGTTCTTC
>TRBV6-6|TRBJ2-7|NA|NA
CASSYRGDEQYF
TGTGCCAGCAGTTACAGGGGGGACGAGCAGTACTTC
>TRBV5-1|TRBJ1-4|NA|NA
CASTQQGFGEKLFF
TGCGCCAGCACCCAGCAGGGATTCGGAGAAAAACTGTTTTTT
>TRBV2|TRBJ2-2|NA|NA
CASRTAGGELFF
TGTGCCAGCAGGACAGCGGGCGGGGAGCTGTTTTTT
>TRBV6-5|TRBJ1-2|NA|NA
CASTPDTGGPGRYTF
TGTGCCAGCACCCCGGACACAGGCGGGCCGGGCCGCTACACCTTC
>TRBV7-2|TRBJ1-4|NA|NA
CASSPQAGSNEKLFF
TGTGCCAGCAGCCCCCAGGCAGGGTCTAATGAAAAACTGTTTTTT
>TRBV29-1|TRBJ2-2|NA|TRBD2
CSGRGAGELFF
TGCAGTGGACGGGGGGCCGGGGAGCTGTTTTTT
>TRBV5-4|TRBJ2-7|NA|TRBD1
CASSLQGQGYEQYF
TGTGCCAGCAGCTTGCAGGGACAGGGGTACGAGCAGTACTTC
>TRBV6-1|TRBJ1-4|NA|NA
CASSEGAGYEKLFF
TGTGCCAGCAGTGAGGGAGCAGGGTATGAAAAACTGTTTTTT
>TRBV18|TRBJ1-5|NA|TRBD1
CASSLPDRENQPQHF
TGTGCCAGCTCACTCCCGGACAGGGAAAATCAGCCCCAGCATTTT
>TRBV10-1|TRBJ2-7|NA|NA
CASSGPESSYEQYF
TGCGCCAGCAGTGGACCGGAAAGCTCCTACGAGCAGTACTTC
>TRBV12-2|TRBJ2-2|NA|NA
CASRLNPTGGHPGGELFF
TGTGCAAGTCGCTTAAACCCGACAGGGGGCCACCCCGGCGGGGAGCTGTTTTTT
>TRBV20-1|TRBJ1-2|NA|NA
CSASFGYGYTF
TGCAGTGCTAGTTTCGGATATGGCTACACCTTC
>TRBV6-1|TRBJ1-6|NA|TRBD1
CASTAGQANNSPLHF
TGTGCCAGCACCGCCGGACAGGCTAATAATTCACCCCTCCACTTT
>TRBV29-1|TRBJ2-5|NA|NA
CSVERWGEETQYF
TGCAGCGTTGAAAGGTGGGGTGAGGAGACCCAGTACTTC
>TRBV10-1|TRBJ2-5|NA|NA
CASSDGTQGSETQYF
TGCGCCAGCAGTGACGGGACCCAGGGGAGCGAGACCCAGTACTTC
>TRBV6-5|TRBJ1-2|NA|NA
CASSYGGQLNGYTF
TGTGCCAGCAGTTACGGCGGACAGTTAAATGGCTACACCTTC
>TRBV7-9|TRBJ2-7|NA|TRBD1
CASSLGGQGQSYEQYF
TGTGCCAGCAGCTTAGGCGGACAGGGTCAAAGCTACGAGCAGTACTTC
>TRBV5-4|TRBJ1-1|NA|TRBD1
CASSRPGTGAGYTEAFF
TGTGCCAGCAGCAGGCCCGGGACAGGGGCCGGGTACACTGAAGCTTTCTTT
>TRBV6-5|TRBJ1-4|NA|TRBD1
CASRTGIEKLFF
TGTGCCAGCAGGACAGGGATTGAAAAACTGTTTTTT
>TRBV7-2|TRBJ1-1|NA|NA
CASSLAGAMNTEAFF
TGTGCCAGCAGCTTAGCGGGGGCCATGAACACTGAAGCTTTCTTT
>TRBV7-9|TRBJ1-1|NA|NA
CASSLWDLGRGAFF
TGTGCCAGCAGCTTATGGGACCTCGGGAGAGGAGCTTTCTTT
>TRBV2|TRBJ2-5|NA|NA
CASSFSGKETQYF
TGTGCCAGCAGTTTTTCTGGAAAAGAGACCCAGTACTTC
>TRBV5-4|TRBJ1-2|once|TRBD1
CASLPRQGGNYGYTF
TGTGCCAGCCTCCCCCGGCAGGGGGGTAATTATGGCTACACCTTC
>TRBV5-4|TRBJ2-7|once|TRBD1
CASSFIVKQGAPGYEQYF
TGTGCCAGCAGCTTTATTGTAAAACAGGGGGCTCCGGGTTACGAGCAGTACTTC
>TRBV5-1|TRBJ2-7|NA|NA
CASSPGGTGLYEQYF
TGCGCCAGCAGCCCCGGGGGGACAGGTCTATACGAGCAGTACTTC
>TRBV7-2|TRBJ2-4|NA|TRBD2
CASSYLAGGPSAKNIQYF
TGTGCCAGCAGCTACCTAGCGGGGGGGCCGTCGGCCAAAAACATTCAGTACTTC
>TRBV5-1|TRBJ2-7|once|TRBD1
CASSKGQFYEQYF
TGCGCCAGCAGCAAGGGACAGTTCTACGAGCAGTACTTC
>TRBV6-1|TRBJ2-5|once|NA
CASSGGYQETQYF
TGTGCCAGCAGTGGGGGGTACCAAGAGACCCAGTACTTC
>TRBV5-8|TRBJ2-1|NA|NA
CASSYGDVYNEQFF
TGTGCCAGCAGCTACGGGGACGTCTACAATGAGCAGTTCTTC
>TRBV4-3|TRBJ1-5|NA|NA
CASSQQDNQPQHF
TGCGCCAGCAGCCAGCAGGATAATCAGCCCCAGCATTTT
>TRBV29-1|TRBJ2-2|NA|NA
CSVGGITGELFF
TGCAGCGTTGGAGGGATCACCGGGGAGCTGTTTTTT
>TRBV2|TRBJ2-6|NA|NA
CASVGEAGANVLTF
TGTGCCAGCGTTGGAGAGGCTGGGGCCAACGTCCTGACTTTC
>TRBV30|TRBJ1-1|once|NA
CAWTRTHSNVNTEAFF
TGTGCCTGGACTAGGACACATTCTAATGTGAACACTGAAGCTTTCTTT
>TRBV6-1|TRBJ2-4|NA|NA
CASSEEVGEADIQYF
TGTGCCAGCAGTGAAGAGGTAGGGGAGGCGGACATTCAGTACTTC
>TRBV2|TRBJ1-4|NA|TRBD1
CASSRDRVGTNEKLFF
TGTGCCAGCAGTCGGGACAGGGTTGGAACTAATGAAAAACTGTTTTTT
>TRBV28|TRBJ1-3|NA|NA
CASSQRGDTIYF
TGTGCCAGCAGCCAAAGAGGGGACACCATATATTTT